The source of this TCR beta chain is a study of blood T cell repertoires in COVID-19. In the study overall: Researchers got acute and convalescent COVID-19 samples from the United States, Italy and Spain. The analysed material was cDNA or gDNA that came from T cells, B-cell-depleted T cells, or PBMCs.

The germline CDR1 and CDR2 sequences are SGHRS and YFSETQ. V shed 7 bases and J shed 8 bases, with 19 bases lying between them. CDR3 length: 14 residues. Original methodology: Cell counts per sample came from amplifying reference gene primers. Method: immunoSEQ multiplex PCR; TCRdb's copy keeps in-frame clones and lacks some. That table furnishes V, J and clone size, whereas the DNA furnished D and trimming. The sample has tens of thousands of clones; 70% to 90% are singletons. J is TRBJ2-1 and V is TRBV5-1; D may be TRBD2 (5 bases). The origin of this receptor is a human donor in a cohort sampled during active COVID-19. The specimen was peripheral blood. This CDR3 is CASGPLGLLDEQFF. CDR3 bases: TGCGCCAGCGGCCCGCTTGGACTCTTAGATGAGCAGTTCTTC.